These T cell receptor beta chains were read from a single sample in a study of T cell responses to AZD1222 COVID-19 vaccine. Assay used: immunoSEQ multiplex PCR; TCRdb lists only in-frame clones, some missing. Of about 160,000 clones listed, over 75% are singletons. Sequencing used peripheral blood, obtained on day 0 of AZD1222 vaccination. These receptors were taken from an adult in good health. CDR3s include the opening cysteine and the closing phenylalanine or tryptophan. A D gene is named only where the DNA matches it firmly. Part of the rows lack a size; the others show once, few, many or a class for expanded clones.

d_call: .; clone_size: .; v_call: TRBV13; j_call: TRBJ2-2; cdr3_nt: TGTGCCAGCAGCCTATATCTTGACACGTTCGCGAACACCGGGGAGCTGTTTTTT; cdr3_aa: CASSLYLDTFANTGELFF
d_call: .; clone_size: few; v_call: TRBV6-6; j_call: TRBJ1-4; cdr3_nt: TGTGCCAGCAGTTACTTCGATGACAGGGAAAAACTGTTTTTT; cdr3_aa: CASSYFDDREKLFF
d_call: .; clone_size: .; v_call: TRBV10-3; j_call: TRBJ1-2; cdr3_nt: TGTGCCATCAGTGATACCAGCTATGGCTACACCTTC; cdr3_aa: CAISDTSYGYTF
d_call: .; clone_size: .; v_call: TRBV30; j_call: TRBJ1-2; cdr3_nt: TGTGCCTGGAGTGTACTCCAGTTTGGCTACACCTTC; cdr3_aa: CAWSVLQFGYTF
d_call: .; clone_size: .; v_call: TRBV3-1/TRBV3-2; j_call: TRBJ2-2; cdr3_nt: TGTGCCAGCAGGGACCATGAGGGGGGCGCGGGCCGCGCTAGGGAGCTGTTTTTT; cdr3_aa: CASRDHEGGAGRARELFF
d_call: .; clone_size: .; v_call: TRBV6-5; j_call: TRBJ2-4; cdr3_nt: TGTGCCAGCAGTCGCGACAGGGAGGGGATTCAGTACTTC; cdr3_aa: CASSRDREGIQYF
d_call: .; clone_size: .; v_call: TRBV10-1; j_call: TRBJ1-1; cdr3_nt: TGCGCCAGCAGCGCAACAGGGAACACTGAAGCTTTCTTT; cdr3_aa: CASSATGNTEAFF
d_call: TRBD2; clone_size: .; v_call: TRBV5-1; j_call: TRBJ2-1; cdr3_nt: TGCGCCAGCAGCTTGGGTTGGGTAGCGGGGCTCGACAATGAGCAGTTCTTC; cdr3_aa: CASSLGWVAGLDNEQFF
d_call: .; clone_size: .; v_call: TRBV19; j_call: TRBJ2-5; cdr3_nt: TGTGCCAGTAGTATTGGTAGCGATGAGACCCAGTACTTC; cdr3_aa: CASSIGSDETQYF
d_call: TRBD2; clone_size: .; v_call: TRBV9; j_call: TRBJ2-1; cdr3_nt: TGTGCCAGCAGCGTAGTAGCGGGGGCCGGGAATGAGCAGTTCTTC; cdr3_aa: CASSVVAGAGNEQFF
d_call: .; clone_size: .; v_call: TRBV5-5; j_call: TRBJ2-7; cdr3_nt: TGTGCCAGCAGCCCTACTCCGCCCCCAAGCTCCTACGAGCAGTACTTC; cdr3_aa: CASSPTPPPSSYEQYF
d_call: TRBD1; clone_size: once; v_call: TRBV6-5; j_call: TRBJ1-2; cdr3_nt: TGTGCCAGCACTCAACAGGGGGCAGCTAACTATGGCTACACCTTC; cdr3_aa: CASTQQGAANYGYTF
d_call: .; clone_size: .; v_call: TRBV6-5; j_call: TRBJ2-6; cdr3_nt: TGTGCCAGCTGTAAATACTCTGGGGCCAACGTCCTGACTTTC; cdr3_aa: CASCKYSGANVLTF
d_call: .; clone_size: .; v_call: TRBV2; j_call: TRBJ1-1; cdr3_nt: TGTGCCAGCGGTGGAGCTGCAGTGGAAGCTTTCTTT; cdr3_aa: CASGGAAVEAFF
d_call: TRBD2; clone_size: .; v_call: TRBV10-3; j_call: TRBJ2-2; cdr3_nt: TGTGCCATCAGCCTAGCGGGGGGGAACACCGGGGAGCTGTTTTTT; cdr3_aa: CAISLAGGNTGELFF
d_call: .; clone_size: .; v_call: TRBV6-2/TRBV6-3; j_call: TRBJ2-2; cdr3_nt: TGTGCCAGCAGTCGGACCGGGACCGGCACCGGGGAGCTGTTTTTT; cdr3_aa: CASSRTGTGTGELFF
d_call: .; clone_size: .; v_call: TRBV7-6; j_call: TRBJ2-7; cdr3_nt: TGTGCCAGCAGCCAGGGGGGGACGGACTACGAGCAGTACTTC; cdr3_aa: CASSQGGTDYEQYF
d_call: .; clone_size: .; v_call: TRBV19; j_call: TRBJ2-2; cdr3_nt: TGTGCCAGTCACCGCCCGGGCGGACACAACACCGGGGAGCTGTTTTTT; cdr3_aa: CASHRPGGHNTGELFF
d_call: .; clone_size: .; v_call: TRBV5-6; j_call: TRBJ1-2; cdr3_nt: TGTGCCAGCAGCTTGGTATCTCATGTTCGTTTCGTGGAAGGCTACACCTTC; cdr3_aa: CASSLVSHVRFVEGYTF
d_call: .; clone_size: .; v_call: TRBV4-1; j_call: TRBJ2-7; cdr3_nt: TGCGCCAGCAGCCAAGACAGGGGATCTCGCCACGAGCAGTACTTC; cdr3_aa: CASSQDRGSRHEQYF